Below are 3 T cell receptor beta chains sequenced from a single sample in a study of cytomegalovirus exposure and HLA in healthy donors (TCRdb year 2017). Library creation used the immunoSEQ multiplex PCR assay. The multiplex PCR relied on a mix of 60 forward primers for TCR Vbeta segments and 13 reverse primers for TCR Jbeta segments. Sourced from immuneACCESS, this table was stored by TCRdb with only in-frame sequences that have V and J called. A share of the clones is absent; for the studies checked, an unresolved V gene accounts for under half, and the remainder has no known explanation. The table for this sample lists approximately 130,000 clones; 70% to 90% of them were counted only once. The top ten clones comprise around 2% of the sample. Specimen: PBMCs. These receptors came from a man aged 40-50 years in good health and CMV-seronegative.

The chain carries TRBV6-1 and TRBJ1-5; D is perhaps TRBD1 (6 bases). Trimming left V 6 bases short and J 3 bases short, with 9 bases between. CDR3 length equals 13 residues. Germline V CDR1 and CDR2: MNHNS, SASEGT. Here the CDR3 DNA reads TGTGCCAGCAGGAGGGACATCAATCAGCCCCAGCATTTT. Translated, it gives CASRRDINQPQHF.

The chain employs TRBV5-6 and TRBJ1-3; 8 bases are shared with TRBD1. Trimming removed 0 bases from V and 0 bases from J; junction bases left unmatched: 8. Germline CDR1 is SGHDT and CDR2 is YYEEEE. This CDR3 contains 18 residues. CDR3 in amino acids: CASSLETGTGLSGNTIYF. In DNA form, the CDR3 reads TGTGCCAGCAGCTTGGAGACAGGGACAGGACTCTCTGGAAACACCATATATTTT.

The chain employs TRBV6-5 and TRBJ2-7; possibly TRBD2 for D (7 bases). The ends were cut back, 4 bases at V and 6 bases at J, with 16 bases in the middle. The CDR3 consists of 14 residues. In germline, CDR1 is MNHEY, CDR2 SVGAGI. The CDR3 region is CASSFDWGGGEQYF. In nucleotides, the CDR3 is TGTGCCAGCAGTTTCGACTGGGGAGGGGGCGAGCAGTACTTC.